This T cell receptor (beta chain) was obtained from a study of blood T cell repertoires in COVID-19. Study-level background: Sites in the United States, Italy and Spain provided acute and convalescent COVID-19 samples.

Authors' data handling: The authors estimated nucleated cell counts from reference gene primer amplification. Profiled with immunoSEQ multiplex PCR; TCRdb holds only in-frame clones, not every one. The V and J calls and clone size are taken from that table; D and trimming were inferred from the DNA. This table holds 250,000 to 350,000 clones, about 86% found once. This clone occurred once. It was during active infection that Seattle patients were enrolled and then longitudinally followed. CDR1 and CDR2 (germline): WSHSY, SAAADI. The CDR3 consists of 15 residues. With 7 bases removed from V and 3 bases from J, the gap between germline ends came to 15 bases.

The gene calls are TRBV10-2 and TRBJ1-4; maybe TRBD1 (5 bases). Source material: peripheral blood. The sequence derives from an older person with COVID-19, enrolled during active disease. CDR3 loop: CASNALGGANEKLFF. DNA of the CDR3: TGCGCCAGCAACGCCCTGGGGGGGGCTAATGAAAAACTGTTTTTT.